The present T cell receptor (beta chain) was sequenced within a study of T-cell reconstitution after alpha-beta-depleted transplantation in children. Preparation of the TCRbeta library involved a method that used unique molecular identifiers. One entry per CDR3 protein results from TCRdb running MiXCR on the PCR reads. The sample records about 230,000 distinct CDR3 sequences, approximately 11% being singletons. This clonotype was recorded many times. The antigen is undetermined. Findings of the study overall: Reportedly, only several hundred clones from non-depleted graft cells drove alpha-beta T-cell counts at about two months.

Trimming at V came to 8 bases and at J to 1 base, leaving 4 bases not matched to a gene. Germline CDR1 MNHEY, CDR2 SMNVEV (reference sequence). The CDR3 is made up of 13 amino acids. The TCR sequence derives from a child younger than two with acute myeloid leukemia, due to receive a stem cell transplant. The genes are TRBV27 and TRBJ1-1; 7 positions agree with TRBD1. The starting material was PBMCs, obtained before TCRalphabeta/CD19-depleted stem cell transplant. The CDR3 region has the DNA TGTGCCAGCCTACAGGGGTCGAACACTGAAGCTTTCTTT. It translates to CASLQGSNTEAFF.